Here is one TCR beta chain with its context. The antigen remains undetermined. Assay used: immunoSEQ multiplex PCR; TCRdb lists only in-frame clones, some missing. The sample contains some 96,000 clones, 88% of which appear only once. This entry is derived from a study of T cell responses to AZD1222 COVID-19 vaccine. Study summary: Analyses pooled second doses at about 4 or about 12 weeks.

The V gene's germline CDR1 is SGHNT and CDR2 YYREEE (reference sequence). V was pared by 0 bases and J by 2 bases, with 8 bases of the junction left unmatched. The CDR3 spans 17 residues. Overall study findings and caveats: The breadth and depth of Spike-specific TCRs increased once two AZD1222 doses had been given.

V usage is TRBV5-4 and J usage is TRBJ2-1; 7 bases align to TRBD2. This TCR came from an adult in good health. The sequencing used peripheral blood, collected on day 0 of AZD1222 vaccination. The CDR3 DNA follows: TGTGCCAGCAGCTTGGAGTTAGCGGGTCATCCCTACAATGAGCAGTTCTTC. Translated: CASSLELAGHPYNEQFF.